This T cell receptor beta chain was recovered during a study of T cell responses to AZD1222 COVID-19 vaccine. Across the study: Second doses were pooled across both intervals (about 4 or about 12 weeks). Points from the study as a whole: It should be noted that donors were predominantly white British and more often female, and clonal diversity was possibly underestimated. Reports indicate that nearly half of spike-specific TCRs are directed at unmutated variant regions.

The protocol was immunoSEQ multiplex PCR, while the TCRdb copy is restricted to in-frame clones and leaves out a portion. This table holds 90,000 to 120,000 clones, 85% to 90% found once. With respect to this clone: Its antigen is currently unknown.

This TCR was sampled from an adult in good health. Here the sequenced sample was peripheral blood, taken on day 0 of AZD1222 vaccination.

The CDR3 DNA reads TGTGCCATCAGTGATTCCGGGACAGGGGTTTGGACTGAAGCTTTCTTT. It yields the protein CAISDSGTGVWTEAFF. V usage is TRBV10-3 and J usage is TRBJ1-1; 10 nucleotides match TRBD1. The CDR3 runs 16 residues. Germline lookup yields CDR1 ENHRY and CDR2 SYGVKD. With 3 bases clipped from V and 5 bases from J, the junction kept 9 bases outside the gene matches.